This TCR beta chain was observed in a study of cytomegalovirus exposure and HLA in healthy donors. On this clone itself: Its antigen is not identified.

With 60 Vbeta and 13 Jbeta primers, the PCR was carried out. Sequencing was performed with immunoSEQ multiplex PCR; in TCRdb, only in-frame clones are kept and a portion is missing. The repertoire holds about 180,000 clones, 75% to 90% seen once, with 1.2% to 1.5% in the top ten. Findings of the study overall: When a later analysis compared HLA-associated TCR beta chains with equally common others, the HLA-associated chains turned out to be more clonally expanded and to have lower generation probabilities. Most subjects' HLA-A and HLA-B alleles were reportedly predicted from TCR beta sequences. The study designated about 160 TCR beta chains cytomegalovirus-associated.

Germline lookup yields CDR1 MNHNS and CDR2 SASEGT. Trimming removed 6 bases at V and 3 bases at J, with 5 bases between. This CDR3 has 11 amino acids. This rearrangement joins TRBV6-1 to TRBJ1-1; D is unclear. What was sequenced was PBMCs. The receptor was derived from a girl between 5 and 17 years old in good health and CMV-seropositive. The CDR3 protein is CASSGYTEAFF. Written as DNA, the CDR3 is TGTGCCAGCAGCGGTTACACTGAAGCTTTCTTT.